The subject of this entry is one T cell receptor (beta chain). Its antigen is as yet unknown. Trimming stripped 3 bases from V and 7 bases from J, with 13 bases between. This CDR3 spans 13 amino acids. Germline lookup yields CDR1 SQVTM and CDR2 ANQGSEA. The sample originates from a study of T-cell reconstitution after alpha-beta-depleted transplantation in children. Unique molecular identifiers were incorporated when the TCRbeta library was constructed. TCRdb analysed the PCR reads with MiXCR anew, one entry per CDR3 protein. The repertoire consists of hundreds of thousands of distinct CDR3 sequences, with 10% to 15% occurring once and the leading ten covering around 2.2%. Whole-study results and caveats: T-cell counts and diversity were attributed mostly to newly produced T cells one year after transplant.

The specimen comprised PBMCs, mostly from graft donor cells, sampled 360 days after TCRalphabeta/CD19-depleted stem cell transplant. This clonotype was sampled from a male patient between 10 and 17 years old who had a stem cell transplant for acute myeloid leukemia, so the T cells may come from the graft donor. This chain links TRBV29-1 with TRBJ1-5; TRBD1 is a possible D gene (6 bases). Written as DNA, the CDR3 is TGCAGCGTTGAGGGGGCTCTAGGACAGCCCCAGCATTTT. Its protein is CSVEGALGQPQHF.